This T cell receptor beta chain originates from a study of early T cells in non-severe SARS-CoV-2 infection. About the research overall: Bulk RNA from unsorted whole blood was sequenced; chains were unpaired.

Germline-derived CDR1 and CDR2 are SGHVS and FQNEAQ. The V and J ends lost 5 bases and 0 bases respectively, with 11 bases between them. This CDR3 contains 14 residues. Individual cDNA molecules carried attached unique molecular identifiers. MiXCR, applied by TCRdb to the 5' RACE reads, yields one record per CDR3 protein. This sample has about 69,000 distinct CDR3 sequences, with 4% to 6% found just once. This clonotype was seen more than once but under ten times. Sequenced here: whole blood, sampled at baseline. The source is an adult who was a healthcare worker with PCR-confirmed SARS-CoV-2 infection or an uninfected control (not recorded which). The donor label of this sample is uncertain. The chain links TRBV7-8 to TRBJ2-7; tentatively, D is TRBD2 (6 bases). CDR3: CASSGGTASYEQYF. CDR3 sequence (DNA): TGTGCCAGCAGCGGGGGGACTGCCTCCTACGAGCAGTACTTC.